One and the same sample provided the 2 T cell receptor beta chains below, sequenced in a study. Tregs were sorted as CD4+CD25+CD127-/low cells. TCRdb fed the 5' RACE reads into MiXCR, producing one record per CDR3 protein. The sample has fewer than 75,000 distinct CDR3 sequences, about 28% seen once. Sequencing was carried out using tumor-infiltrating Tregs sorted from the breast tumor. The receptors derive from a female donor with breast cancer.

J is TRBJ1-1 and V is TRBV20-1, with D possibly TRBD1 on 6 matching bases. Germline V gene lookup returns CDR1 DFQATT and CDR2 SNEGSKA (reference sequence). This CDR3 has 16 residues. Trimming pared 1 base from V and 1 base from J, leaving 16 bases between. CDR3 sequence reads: CSARVVGQGRNTEAFF. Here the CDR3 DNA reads TGCAGTGCTAGAGTAGTGGGGCAGGGGAGGAACACTGAAGCTTTCTTT.

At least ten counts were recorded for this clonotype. CDR3 bases: TGCGCCAGCAGCTTGATGGGGCCAGATACGCAGTATTTT. It translates to CASSLMGPDTQYF. The rearrangement joins TRBV5-1 to TRBJ2-3; maybe TRBD1 (5 bases). The CDR3 is made up of 13 amino acids. V shed 1 base and J shed 4 bases, with 7 bases lying between them. CDR1 is SGHRS and CDR2 is YFSETQ in the germline V gene.